This T cell receptor (beta chain) was captured by sequencing in a study of brain T cells in children with intractable seizures. TCRdb's copy holds only in-frame clones and misses some; the assay was immunoSEQ multiplex PCR. The sample lists about 120,000 clones; under 95% were seen once. A word on this clone: The antigen remains unidentified.

Only cases whose brain tissue showed the highest T cell transcript signatures were sequenced. At least one anti-epileptic drug was given before surgery. V lost 0 bases to trimming and J lost 1 base, with 7 bases between them. This CDR3 is 14 amino acids long. Germline CDR1 is SGHRS and CDR2 is YFSETQ. The study's findings and limits: Patients' HCMV serostatus was unknown; virus specificity rests on CDR3 similarity alone. Clones missing pre-surgery may reflect undersampling of that blood sample.

This sequence originates from a boy in the first two years of life with hemimegalencephaly and intractable seizures. This rearrangement joins TRBV5-1 to TRBJ2-5; D is undetermined. This material consisted of peripheral blood, taken at surgery. CDR3 protein: CASSLGRFQETQYF. CDR3 sequence (DNA): TGCGCCAGCAGCTTGGGGCGGTTCCAAGAGACCCAGTACTTC.